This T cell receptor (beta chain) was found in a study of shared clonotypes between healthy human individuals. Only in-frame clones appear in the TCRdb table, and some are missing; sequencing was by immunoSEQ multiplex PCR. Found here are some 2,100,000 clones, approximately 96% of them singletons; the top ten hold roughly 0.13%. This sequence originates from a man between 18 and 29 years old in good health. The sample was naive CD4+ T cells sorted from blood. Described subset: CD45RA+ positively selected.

The DNA for the CDR3 is TGTGCCAGCAGCGTAGTGGGACTAGCGGATTACAATGAGCAGTTCTTC. It specifies CASSVVGLADYNEQFF. The V call is TRBV9, the J call TRBJ2-1; 11 nucleotides line up with TRBD2. Germline-derived CDR1 and CDR2 are SGDLS and YYNGEE. The CDR3 has 16 residues. Germline trimming cut 0 bases from V and 4 bases from J; bases unmatched to any gene: 3.